The following is a T cell receptor (beta chain) sequence with its context. Its specificity is unknown. Per the germline V gene, CDR1 is SNHLY and CDR2 is FYNNEI. The CDR3 has 16 residues. V was pared by 7 bases and J by 1 base, with 18 bases between. The data were obtained in a study of STAT5B mutations in CD4+ large granular lymphocyte leukemia. Study-level results: Less than 30% of private leukemic clonotypes occurred rarely in other patients' non-leukemic repertoires.

This was a survey-level run. Libraries were prepared by immunoSEQ multiplex PCR; TCRdb keeps only in-frame clonotypes and omits some of them. The data show more than 35,000 clones, 65% to 90% seen once. The sequenced sample was CD4+ T cells from blood buffy coats. The receptor was derived from a human donor in good health. The chain links TRBV2 to TRBJ2-3, with D perhaps TRBD1 (6 bases). CDR3 in DNA: TGTGCCAGCATGTGGGGGCGTGGTGGGGGCACAGATACGCAGTATTTT. Amino acids: CASMWGRGGGTDTQYF.